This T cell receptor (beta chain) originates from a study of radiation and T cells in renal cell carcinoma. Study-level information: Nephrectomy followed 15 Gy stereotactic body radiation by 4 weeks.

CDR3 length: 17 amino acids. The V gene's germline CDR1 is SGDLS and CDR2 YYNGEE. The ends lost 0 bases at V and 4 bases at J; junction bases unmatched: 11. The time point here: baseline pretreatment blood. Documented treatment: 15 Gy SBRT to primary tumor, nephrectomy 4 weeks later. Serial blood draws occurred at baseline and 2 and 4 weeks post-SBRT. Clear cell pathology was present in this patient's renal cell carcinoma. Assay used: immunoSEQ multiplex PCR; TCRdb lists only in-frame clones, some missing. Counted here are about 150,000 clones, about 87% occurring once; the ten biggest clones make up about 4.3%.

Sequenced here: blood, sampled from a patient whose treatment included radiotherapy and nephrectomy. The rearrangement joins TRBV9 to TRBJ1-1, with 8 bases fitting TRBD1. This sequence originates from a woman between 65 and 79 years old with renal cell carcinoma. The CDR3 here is CASSVGGKTGAGTEAFF. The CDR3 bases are TGTGCCAGCAGCGTAGGAGGTAAGACAGGGGCCGGCACTGAAGCTTTCTTT.